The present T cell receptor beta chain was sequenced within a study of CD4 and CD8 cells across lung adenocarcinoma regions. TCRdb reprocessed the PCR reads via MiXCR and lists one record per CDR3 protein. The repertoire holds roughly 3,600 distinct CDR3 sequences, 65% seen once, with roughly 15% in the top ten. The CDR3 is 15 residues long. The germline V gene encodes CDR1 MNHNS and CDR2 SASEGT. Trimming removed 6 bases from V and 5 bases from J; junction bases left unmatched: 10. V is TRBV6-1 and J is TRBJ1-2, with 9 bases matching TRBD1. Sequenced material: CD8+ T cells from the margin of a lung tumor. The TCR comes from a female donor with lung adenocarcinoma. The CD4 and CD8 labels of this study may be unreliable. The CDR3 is CASRREQGAPYGYTF. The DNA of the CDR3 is TGTGCCAGCAGGCGAGAACAGGGGGCGCCTTATGGCTACACCTTC.